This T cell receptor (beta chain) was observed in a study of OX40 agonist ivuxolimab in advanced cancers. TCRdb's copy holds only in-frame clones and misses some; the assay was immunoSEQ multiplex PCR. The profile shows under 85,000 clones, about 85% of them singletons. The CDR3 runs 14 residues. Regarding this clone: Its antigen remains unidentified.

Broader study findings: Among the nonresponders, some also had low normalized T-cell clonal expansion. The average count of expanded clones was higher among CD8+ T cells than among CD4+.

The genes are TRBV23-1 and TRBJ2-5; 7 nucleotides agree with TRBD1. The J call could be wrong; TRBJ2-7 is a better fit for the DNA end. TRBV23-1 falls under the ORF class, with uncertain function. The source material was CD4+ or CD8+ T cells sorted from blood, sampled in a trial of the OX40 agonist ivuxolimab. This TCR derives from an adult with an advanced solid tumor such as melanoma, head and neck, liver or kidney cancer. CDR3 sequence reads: CASSRWTGTYEQYF. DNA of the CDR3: TGCGCCAGCAGTCGATGGACAGGCACCTACGAGCAGTACTTC.